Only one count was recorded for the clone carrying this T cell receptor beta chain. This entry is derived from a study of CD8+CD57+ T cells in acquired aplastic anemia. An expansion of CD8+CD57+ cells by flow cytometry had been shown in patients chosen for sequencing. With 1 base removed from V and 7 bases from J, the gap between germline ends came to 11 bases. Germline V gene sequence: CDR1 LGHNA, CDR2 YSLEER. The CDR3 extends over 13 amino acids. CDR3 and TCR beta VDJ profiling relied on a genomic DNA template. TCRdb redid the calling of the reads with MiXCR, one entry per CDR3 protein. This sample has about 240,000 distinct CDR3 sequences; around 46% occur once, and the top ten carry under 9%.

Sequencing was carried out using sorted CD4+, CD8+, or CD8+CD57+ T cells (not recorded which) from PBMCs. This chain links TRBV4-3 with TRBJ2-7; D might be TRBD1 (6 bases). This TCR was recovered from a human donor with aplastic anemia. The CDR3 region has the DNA TGCGCCAGCAGCCAAGCCCAAAGGGGGGAGCAGTACTTC. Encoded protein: CASSQAQRGEQYF.